The rows below give T cell receptor beta chains drawn from one sample of a study of cytomegalovirus exposure and HLA in healthy donors. Sequenced by immunoSEQ multiplex PCR; TCRdb stores in-frame clones only, minus some. This repertoire shows roughly 150,000 clones, 65% to 70% found once; its top ten account for less than 11%. Sequenced material: PBMCs. The origin of the receptors is a man aged 25-40 years in good health and CMV-seropositive. CDR3s include the opening cysteine and the closing phenylalanine or tryptophan. The D gene is left open where the match is weak. The size entry is marked missing in some rows and otherwise reads once, few, many or a size class.

TRBJ2-5 few - TRBV19 TGTGCCAGTAGTATAGTTGGGGGGGGCTCGAGAGAGACCCAGTACTTC CASSIVGGGSRETQYF
TRBJ1-5 - TRBD1 TRBV19 TGTGCCAGTAGTATGACAGGGGCATTTAATCAGCCCCAGCATTTT CASSMTGAFNQPQHF
TRBJ2-7 - - TRBV9 TGTGCCAGCAGCCCGAGCTCACAGGGTAACTCCTACGAGCAGTACTTC CASSPSSQGNSYEQYF
TRBJ1-6 - - TRBV4-1 TGCGCCAGCAGCCAAGATCAAGGGGTCTCACCCCTCCACTTT CASSQDQGVSPLHF
TRBJ2-2 - TRBD1 TRBV18 TGTGCCAGCTCACCAGGCTGGGACAGAGGCAACACCGGGGAGCTGTTTTTT CASSPGWDRGNTGELFF
TRBJ1-2 - - TRBV30 TGTGCCTGGAGTGTATCGGCTGGAGGCTTC CAWSVSAGGF
TRBJ2-5 - TRBD1 TRBV10-3 TGTGCCACCGAGGACAGGGGGCTTTTCCAGTACTTC CATEDRGLFQYF
TRBJ2-2 - - TRBV5-1 TGCGCCAGCAGCTTGGCCGGTCGGTCCGGGGAGCTGTTTTTT CASSLAGRSGELFF
TRBJ1-1 - TRBD1 TRBV2 TGTGCCAGCACTATAGGACAGGGCCTGAACACTGAAGCTTTCTTT CASTIGQGLNTEAFF
TRBJ2-7 - - TRBV14 TGTGCCAGCAGCCAAGCAGGGAATCCTTACGAGCAGTACTTC CASSQAGNPYEQYF
TRBJ1-2 - - TRBV19 TGTGCCAGTAAGGAATCCCCGAGGTATGGCTACACCTTC CASKESPRYGYTF
TRBJ2-1 - TRBD1 TRBV11-2 TGTGCCAGCAGCTTAGATCTAGCAGGGGGCAATGAGCAGTTCTTC CASSLDLAGGNEQFF
TRBJ2-3 few - TRBV25-1 TGTGCCAGCAGTGCTCGTATGGGAGTAGACACAGATACGCAGTATTTT CASSARMGVDTDTQYF
TRBJ1-5 - - TRBV6-6 TGTGCCAGCAGACAGGGTGGCAATCAGCCCCAGCATTTT CASRQGGNQPQHF
TRBJ1-2 few - TRBV9 TGTGCCAGCAGCGTAGCATCCGGTAACTATGGCTACACCTTC CASSVASGNYGYTF
TRBJ1-2 - TRBD1 TRBV9 TGTGCCAGCAGCGAGCCTGGGGCAGGGGGAGGCTATGGCTACACCTTC CASSEPGAGGGYGYTF
TRBJ2-7 few - TRBV6-5 TGTGCCAGCAGAAAGACAGGTTCGTTCGACGAGCAGTACTTC CASRKTGSFDEQYF
TRBJ2-4 - - TRBV9 TGTGCCAGCAGCCTGGGAGAAGGATTAGCCAAAAACATTCAGTACTTC CASSLGEGLAKNIQYF
TRBJ2-5 - - TRBV18 TGTGCCAGCTCACCACCTTCTCTTCGGACATCTGAGACCCAGTACTTC CASSPPSLRTSETQYF
TRBJ2-7 - - TRBV6-1 TGTGCCAGCAGTGCCTTAGCGGCGAGCTCCTACGAGCAGTACTTC CASSALAASSYEQYF
TRBJ1-1 - TRBD1 TRBV19 TGTGCCAGTAGTGCACAGGGGCAAGGAACTGAAGCTTTCTTT CASSAQGQGTEAFF
TRBJ2-7 - TRBD2 TRBV6-5 TGTGCCAGCAGGGGACTAGCGGGAGGACCCTACGAGCAGTACTTC CASRGLAGGPYEQYF
TRBJ2-5 few TRBD1 TRBV5-1 TGCGCCAGCAGCTGGGGGACAGGGGGAGAGACCCAGTACTTC CASSWGTGGETQYF
TRBJ2-7 - - TRBV2 TGTGCCAGCAGTAGCCAGGGGATCTACGCGCAGTACTTC CASSSQGIYAQYF
TRBJ2-7 - - TRBV10-3 TGTGCCACCCAGGCTGATGGAGGGCAGAACAACGAGCAGTACTTC CATQADGGQNNEQYF
TRBJ1-3 - - TRBV4-2 TGTGCCAGCAGCCAAGAGAGGAACAGGTACTCTGGAAACACCATATATTTT CASSQERNRYSGNTIYF
TRBJ2-7 - - TRBV5-1 TGCGCCAGCAGCTTGAGATCAGGGGGAGGTTCCTACGAGCAGTACTTC CASSLRSGGGSYEQYF
TRBJ2-7 - - TRBV5-1 TGCGCCAGCAGCTCGGGGGAACGTTGGTCCTACGAGCAGTACTTC CASSSGERWSYEQYF